This record looks at one T cell receptor beta chain sequence and its context. This clonotype was detected a few times. The clone's antigen remains unknown. Base qualities are not at hand, and no much larger clone is one base apart. The library came from 5' RACE. The listed sequencing device is Illumina HiSeq 2000. A universal primer binding site was introduced by template switching, and a unique molecular identifier was present in the final cDNA, enabling accurate counting of TCR cDNA molecules. First-strand cDNA for TCR alpha and beta chains was synthesized from specific primers in the conserved constant-segment region. To control for contamination, every cDNA library was double barcoded, receiving both a SMART-Mk sample barcode and Illumina barcodes. Two successive PCR steps introduced TruSeq adapter sequences along with Illumina sample barcodes. The TCR alpha and beta cDNA libraries were sequenced on the Illumina HiSeq platform using custom primers. In the authors' own workflow: MiGEC was used to process raw reads and extract unique molecular identifiers, and MiXCR was used to find CDR3 positions. For each individual, recombination models were inferred using an EM algorithm with the repgenHMM and IGoR tools. Shared clonotype analysis was performed with the tcR package in R, normalizing sharing by the product of cloneset sizes. To study raw recombination without the effects of thymic and clonal selection, out-of-frame nonproductive sequences were analyzed. TCRdb passed the public sequencing reads through fastp at Q25 and MiXCR, retaining productive beta sequences. When rows share a CDR3 protein, they turn into one entry using the most common DNA and genes. These V and J calls rely on TCRdb rather than the paper's analysis. The table for this sample lists about 470,000 distinct CDR3 sequences; 20% to 25% of them were counted only once. The ten largest clones add up to 2.9% of the sample.

This specimen belongs to a study of identical twins (dated by TCRdb to between 2015 and 2016). At the level of the whole study: To test whether fetal clonotypes persist, this study deep-sequenced TCR alpha and beta repertoires from monozygotic twins, from unrelated adults of various ages, and from cord blood. Replicate twin experiments were performed at different times using different library preparation protocols to rule out contamination.

Only healthy Caucasian donors were included. The twin cohort comprised three pairs of female monozygotic twins, all aged about 18 to 29 years. CD4+ and CD8+ T cell populations were isolated with positive isolation kits from Invitrogen. The CDR3 contains 15 residues, cysteine and phenylalanine counted. Of all the DNA, just the CDR3 is kept, 45 bases in frame from base 1. Relative to germline, V is 6 bases shorter and J is 4 bases shorter, with 16 bases between their ends. Findings and caveats that apply to the study as a whole: In beta out-of-frame sequences, excess twin sharing was weaker, because having fewer shared sequences lowered the signal-to-noise ratio. Out-of-frame TCR alpha sharing in monozygotic twins was systematically underestimated by recombination models, whereas sharing between unrelated individuals was in agreement with the recombination models. Abundant cord blood beta clonotypes had fewer insertions, young adult naive repertoires showed a similar but weaker trend, and memory repertoires showed no such trend. Conclusions relied on cross-sectional statistical analysis, since the same donors could not be followed over many years. Compared with coincidental sharing between unrelated individuals, out-of-frame TCR alpha sequences shared between twins showed an excess of sequences with low generation probability. Zero-insertion analyses could be partly confounded by invariant T cells such as MAIT and iNKT, although diverse VJ usage argued against such confounding for most clonotypes.

The sample also formed part of further work on T cells expressing NK-cell markers. Drawing on the second study: In sorted CD3+CD56+NKG2C+, CD3+CD56+NKG2C- and CD3+CD56-NKG2C+ T-cell subsets from about eight donors, TCR beta-chain repertoires were profiled. Of the eight sequenced donors, seven were found to be HCMV-seropositive and one was found to be HCMV-seronegative. In several experiments an anti-gammadeltaTCR antibody was added to restrict sorting to alphabetaTCR-expressing T cells. For about 6 donors, the dominant CD3+CD56+NKG2C+ clonotypes were among the top 10 CD8+ clonotypes and accounted for roughly 1.0-7.5% of CD8+ T cells. Those dominant clonotypes were again the most abundant among CD3+CD56-NKG2C+ cells in several donors, at about 28.3-60.1%. Whether the expanded NKG2C-expressing T cell clones were specific for HCMV antigens remained unclear. Randomly selected healthy volunteers, three men and five women, were used as the eight sequenced donors. A commercial ELISA kit detecting HCMV-specific IgG in serum was used to determine HCMV serostatus. MIGEC handled demultiplexing of the reads and grouping by UMI, while MiTCR was used to assemble and quantify clonotypes. To exclude erroneous sequences, only TCR cDNA sequences supported by at least two reads were retained. The tcR package was used for downstream repertoire analysis, and clonotypes were matched between fractions using CDR3 nucleotide sequence together with V segment. Antigen specificity was annotated against VDJdb with VDJmatch, allowing one amino acid substitution in CDR3.

The sequence came from a young woman in good health. Sequences were obtained from CD4+ T cells sorted from blood. Recombination linked TRBV12-3 or TRBV12-4 to TRBJ1-5; TRBD1 is a weak D gene call, 5 bases matching. The sequence in DNA is TGTGCCAGCAGCCGATGGGACGGCAGAAATCAGCCCCAGCATTTT. Protein translation: CASSRWDGRNQPQHF.